The 25 T cell receptor beta chains in this list originate from one sample, sequenced in a study of shared clonotypes between healthy human individuals. The assay was immunoSEQ multiplex PCR, and TCRdb's table has in-frame clones only and misses some. The sample shows some 350,000 clones, roughly 70% of them seen only once. Specimen: memory CD4+ T cells sorted from blood. Subset described: CD45RA-negative fraction. The source of these receptors is a man aged 25-45 years in good health.

Concerning this clone: A much larger clone sits a single nucleotide away, making a read error possible. The rearrangement joins TRBV14 to TRBJ2-2; D gene unclear. Germline V gene lookup returns CDR1 SGHDN and CDR2 FVKESK. The CDR3 is 12 residues long. CDR3 loop: CAGSQPTGELFF. The CDR3 DNA sequence: TGTGCCGGCAGCCAACCGACAGGGGAGCTGTTTTTT.

This clone was seen a handful of times. V is TRBV5-5 and J is TRBJ2-7, with D tentatively TRBD1 or TRBD2 (5 bases each). Germline V gene sequence: CDR1 SGHKS, CDR2 YYEKEE (reference sequence). Trimming stripped 1 base from V and 3 bases from J, with 14 bases between. The length of the CDR3 is 15 residues. CDR3 sequence reads: CASSLLPGRFYEQYF. CDR3 DNA: TGTGCCAGCAGCTTGTTGCCAGGGAGATTCTACGAGCAGTACTTC.

The V gene is TRBV1, the J gene TRBJ2-6; the listed D gene, TRBD2, was not tested against the DNA. TRBV1 is flagged as a pseudogene. The CDR3 runs to 17 residues. CDR3 sequence: CTSSCGSSQSRANVLTF. CDR3 DNA sequence: TGCACCAGCAGTTGTGGGAGTTCACAAAGTCGGGCCAACGTCCTGACTTTC.

This clone has more than one count but fewer than ten. The DNA for the CDR3 is TGTGCCAGCAGTGGGGGACAGGGTTATGGCTACACCTTC. Translated, it gives CASSGGQGYGYTF. The chain uses TRBV6-1 and TRBJ1-2, with 9 bases matching TRBD1. The CDR3 contains 13 residues. V was clipped by 4 bases and J by 5 bases; unmatched bases: 2. Germline assignment: CDR1 MNHNS and CDR2 SASEGT.

This clone has only a few counts. This sequence joins TRBV2 and TRBJ2-3, with 11 nucleotides matching TRBD1. Unmatched junction bases numbered 7, after V lost 7 bases and J lost 4 bases. The CDR3 is 15 amino acids. Germline V gene lookup returns CDR1 SNHLY and CDR2 FYNNEI. The CDR3 sequence: CASIRDRGWADTQYF. CDR3 nucleotides: TGTGCCAGCATCCGGGACAGGGGGTGGGCAGATACGCAGTATTTT.

This chain links TRBV6-1 with TRBJ2-3; no firm D call. CDR1 is MNHNS and CDR2 is SASEGT in the germline V gene. Trimming took off 6 bases at V and 1 base at J, with 11 bases between the two ends. This CDR3 region has 14 residues. CDR3 sequence reads: CASRPRARTDTQYF. The CDR3 DNA reads TGTGCCAGCAGACCTAGGGCCCGCACAGATACGCAGTATTTT.

The CDR3 DNA follows: TGTGCCAGCAGCTTGGTGGGCGCGGGCACTGAAGCTTTCTTT. Translation: CASSLVGAGTEAFF. This rearrangement joins TRBV5-4 to TRBJ1-1; D is unclear. CDR1 and CDR2 (germline): SGHNT, YYREEE (reference sequence). There are 14 residues in the CDR3. Trimming stripped 0 bases from V and 4 bases from J, with 10 bases between.

The gene calls are TRBV5-1 and TRBJ2-7; D unresolved. Deletions cut 4 bases from V and 7 bases from J, with 21 bases between. The germline V gene encodes CDR1 SGHRS and CDR2 YFSETQ. The CDR3 sequence is 15 residues long. The CDR3 region has the DNA TGCGCCAGCAGCCCGGTGGATAATTGGGGATCGGAGCAGTACTTC. Amino acids: CASSPVDNWGSEQYF. Using reference TRBV5-1 and TRBJ2-7 for the parts outside the CDR3, the full variable domain is KAGVTQTPRYLIKTRGQQVTLSCSPISGHRSVSWYQQTPGQGLQFLFEYFSETQRNKGNFPGRFSGRQFSNSRSEMNVSTLELGDSALYLCASSPVDNWGSEQYFGPGTRLTVT.

The chain employs TRBV18 and TRBJ2-1, with 8 bases that match TRBD2. The CDR3 length is 15 residues. Per germline, CDR1 KGHSH and CDR2 LQKENI. Losses at the gene ends were 3 bases for V and 5 bases for J; bases not matched to a gene: 6. CDR3: CASSPQAGVNNEQFF. The CDR3 nucleotides read TGTGCCAGCTCACCTCAAGCGGGGGTAAACAATGAGCAGTTCTTC.

The chain recombines TRBV30 with TRBJ2-3; D unclear. Trimming cost V 1 base and J 8 bases, with 13 bases left between them. Per germline, CDR1 GTSNPN and CDR2 SVGIG (reference sequence). This CDR3 is 13 amino acids long. The CDR3 spells CAWSESPLSTQYF. For the CDR3, the DNA is TGTGCCTGGAGTGAGTCTCCACTGAGTACGCAGTATTTT.

V is TRBV7-2 and J is TRBJ1-5; no clear D gene. The CDR3 has 18 residues. Trimming cost V 0 bases and J 0 bases, with 15 bases left between them. Germline CDR1 reads SGHTA; CDR2 reads FQGNSA. The CDR3 DNA reads TGTGCCAGCAGCTTAGCGTGGACGCCCGGAAATAGCAATCAGCCCCAGCATTTT. It yields the protein CASSLAWTPGNSNQPQHF.

The CDR3 here is CASSLVGHNQPQHF. The CDR3 region has the DNA TGTGCCAGCAGCTTAGTCGGACACAATCAGCCCCAGCATTTT. The rearrangement uses TRBV7-2 and TRBJ1-5, with a tentative D call TRBD1 (5 bases). Trimming pared 1 base from V and 3 bases from J, leaving 7 bases between. The CDR3 is made up of 14 amino acids. Germline V gene data show CDR1 as SGHTA and CDR2 as FQGNSA.

The rearrangement joins TRBV2 to TRBJ2-5; the D is unclear. Germline lookup yields CDR1 SNHLY and CDR2 FYNNEI. V was clipped by 6 bases and J by 3 bases, with 17 bases between them. The CDR3 consists of 15 residues. The CDR3 here is CASSQRLVAKETQYF. The CDR3 DNA follows: TGTGCCAGCAGCCAAAGACTGGTCGCGAAAGAGACCCAGTACTTC.

The CDR3 spells CASSQVASGSHEQYF. The CDR3 DNA follows: TGTGCCAGCAGCCAAGTAGCCTCCGGGTCCCACGAGCAGTACTTC. This chain connects TRBV14 to TRBJ2-7, with D uncertain. V was shortened by 1 base and J by 5 bases, with 15 bases between the two germline ends. Looked up from germline, CDR1 is SGHDN and CDR2 is FVKESK. The CDR3 has 15 residues.

This chain joins TRBV7-9 and TRBJ1-5; perhaps TRBD1 as D (5 bases). Trimming stripped 3 bases from V and 5 bases from J, with 5 bases between. Germline-derived CDR1 and CDR2 are SEHNR and FQNEAQ (reference sequence). The CDR3 is made up of 12 amino acids. CDR3 bases: TGTGCCAGCAGCTTGGGGGATCAGCCCCAGCATTTT. It codes for CASSLGDQPQHF.

The chain couples TRBV7-9 to TRBJ2-5, with D possibly TRBD1 on 6 matching bases. Germline loops: CDR1 SEHNR, CDR2 FQNEAQ (reference sequence). This CDR3 is built from 15 residues. The V and J ends lost 2 bases and 2 bases respectively, with 12 bases between them. In DNA form, the CDR3 reads TGTGCCAGCAGCTTATCCGGGACACTTCAAGAGACCCAGTACTTC. Translated: CASSLSGTLQETQYF.

The chain combines TRBV5-4 with TRBJ1-2; TRBD1 aligns across 8 bases. Germline V gives CDR1 SGHNT, CDR2 YYREEE (reference sequence). The CDR3 loop spans 14 amino acids. Losses at the gene ends were 4 bases for V and 4 bases for J; bases not matched to a gene: 6. CDR3 coding DNA: TGTGCCAGCAGCCGTGGACAGGGCCTCTATGGCTACACCTTC. It yields the protein CASSRGQGLYGYTF.

As concerns this clone: Other DNA variants within this sample encode the same CDR3. The V gene is TRBV19, the J gene TRBJ2-2, with D perhaps matching TRBD1 (5 bases). The V end lost 6 bases, the J end lost 6 bases, and 8 bases lay between the germline ends. CDR3 length: 12 amino acids. Germline assignment: CDR1 LNHDA and CDR2 SQIVND (reference sequence). For the CDR3, the DNA is TGTGCCAGTAGGAGACAGTCCGGGGAGCTGTTTTTT. This sequence encodes CASRRQSGELFF.

The chain joins TRBV6-1 to TRBJ2-5, with D perhaps given as TRBD1 or TRBD2 (5 bases each). CDR1 MNHNS and CDR2 SASEGT come from the germline V gene. The CDR3 has 16 amino acids. Trimming took off 2 bases at V and 0 bases at J, with 13 bases between the two ends. The CDR3 region is CASSEYWGKNQETQYF. As DNA, the CDR3 is TGTGCCAGCAGTGAATATTGGGGGAAAAACCAAGAGACCCAGTACTTC.

This chain uses TRBV11-2 with TRBJ2-5; 7 bases align to TRBD2. The CDR3 totals 15 residues. Germline CDR1 is SGHAT and CDR2 is FQNNGV. Trimming cost V 1 base and J 5 bases; bases outside gene matches: 7. The CDR3 coding sequence is TGTGCCAGCAGCTTAGTCCCGCGGGAGAGGGAGACCCAGTACTTC. The encoded protein is CASSLVPRERETQYF.

The chain has TRBV6-1 and TRBJ1-1; D unclear. Germline V gene data show CDR1 as MNHNS and CDR2 as SASEGT. This CDR3 is 13 amino acids long. V lost 4 bases to trimming and J lost 3 bases, with 9 bases between them. CDR3 sequence: CASSASADTEAFF. CDR3 nucleotides: TGTGCCAGCAGTGCCTCAGCCGACACTGAAGCTTTCTTT.

The gene calls are TRBV5-1 and TRBJ2-3; D is perhaps TRBD1 or TRBD2 (5 bases each). This CDR3 is built from 16 residues. Germline CDR1 and CDR2: SGHRS and YFSETQ. Trimming stripped 2 bases from V and 3 bases from J, with 16 bases between. The CDR3 loop is CASSLRGVGLTDTQYF. DNA for the CDR3: TGCGCCAGCAGCTTACGAGGGGTTGGGTTGACAGATACGCAGTATTTT.

This CDR3 reads CASSLWSLAGSDEQFF. In DNA, the CDR3 is TGTGCCAGCAGTTTATGGTCGCTAGCGGGTTCAGATGAGCAGTTCTTC. This rearrangement joins TRBV28 to TRBJ2-1, with TRBD2 identical over 8 bases. The CDR3 covers 16 residues. CDR1 MDHEN and CDR2 SYDVKM come from the germline V gene. V was clipped by 0 bases and J by 8 bases; unmatched bases: 9.

On this clone: In the same sample, other DNA sequences code for this CDR3. The CDR3 DNA reads as TGTGCCATCCGTTCGGGGGATGGCTACACCTTC. Protein product: CAIRSGDGYTF. This sequence joins TRBV10-3 and TRBJ1-2, with D possibly TRBD1 on 5 matching bases. The germline V gene has CDR1 ENHRY and CDR2 SYGVKD. CDR3 length: 11 residues. Trimming pared 8 bases from V and 6 bases from J, leaving 10 bases between.

V gene TRBV19 combines with J gene TRBJ2-7; no definite D call. The CDR3 length is 13 residues. The V end was cut by 3 bases, the J end by 2 bases, with 8 bases between. Germline assignment: CDR1 LNHDA and CDR2 SQIVND (reference sequence). CDR3 in amino acids: CASSIRFPYEQYF. In nucleotides, the CDR3 is TGTGCCAGTAGTATCAGATTCCCCTACGAGCAGTACTTC.